One and the same sample provided the 8 T cell receptor beta chains below, sequenced in a study of CD8 T cells in Susac syndrome. RNA amounts of roughly 0.45 to 1 ug underwent reverse transcription with random hexamers. TCRdb re-analysed the immunoSEQ multiplex PCR reads in MiXCR, keeping a single row per CDR3 protein. The table records some 77,000 distinct CDR3 sequences, about 92% of them present only once. The specimen sequenced was CD4+ T cells from PBMCs. Receptor source: a human donor with Susac syndrome.

The chain uses TRBV5-6 and TRBJ1-2; D gene unclear. Trimming removed 4 bases from V and 5 bases from J, with 18 bases in between. From germline, CDR1 is SGHDT and CDR2 YYEEEE. The CDR3 length is 15 residues. DNA of the CDR3: TGTGCCAGCAGCCATCTCTGGTCAAAGGAATATGGCTACACCTTC. It encodes CASSHLWSKEYGYTF.

This sequence joins TRBV19 and TRBJ2-3; the D is unclear. The CDR3 covers 14 residues. CDR1 and CDR2 from the germline V gene are LNHDA and SQIVND (reference sequence). V was cut by 7 bases and J by 0 bases, with 11 bases left in between. The CDR3 DNA is TGTGCCAGTAAAGACGCCTCTAGCACAGATACGCAGTATTTT. The encoded protein is CASKDASSTDTQYF.

The V and J genes are TRBV28 and TRBJ2-1; 10 nucleotides match TRBD1. The CDR3 length is 15 residues. With 5 bases clipped from V and 4 bases from J, the junction kept 5 bases outside the gene matches. Germline CDR1 reads MDHEN; CDR2 reads SYDVKM. The CDR3 reads CASSPRTGGYNEQFF. The CDR3 DNA reads as TGTGCCAGCAGTCCTCGGACAGGGGGTTACAATGAGCAGTTCTTC.

The chain combines TRBV18 with TRBJ1-2; TRBD1 aligns across 11 bases. CDR1 is KGHSH and CDR2 is LQKENI in the germline V gene. J gave up 5 bases and V 3 bases, and 8 bases lay outside the gene matches. This CDR3 spans 16 amino acids. DNA for the CDR3: TGTGCCAGCTCACCCGGGGGACAGGGGGAGATTTATGGCTACACCTTC. Encoded protein: CASSPGGQGEIYGYTF.

The chain carries TRBV6-6 and TRBJ2-3, with D perhaps TRBD2 (5 bases). The V and J ends lost 4 bases and 5 bases respectively, with 10 bases between them. The CDR3 runs to 13 residues. Germline values: CDR1 MNHNY, CDR2 SVGAGI (reference sequence). CDR3 sequence reads: CASSFAGIDTQYF. DNA for the CDR3: TGTGCCAGCAGTTTCGCCGGGATAGATACGCAGTATTTT.

V usage is TRBV12-3 or TRBV12-4 and J usage is TRBJ1-2; 7 bases fit TRBD1. The CDR3 consists of 13 residues. Trimming at V came to 6 bases and at J to 5 bases, leaving 6 bases not matched to a gene. The CDR3 DNA reads TGTGCCAGCAGATCCGGGACAGCTTATGGCTACACCTTC. This translates into CASRSGTAYGYTF.

This clonotype was picked up one time. The chain combines TRBV11-3 with TRBJ2-7, with a weak D call TRBD1 (6 bases). The V end was cut by 3 bases, the J end by 3 bases, with 12 bases between. Germline values: CDR1 SGHNT, CDR2 YENEEA. This CDR3 contains 14 residues. The CDR3 spells CASSLRDTYYEQYF. The CDR3 coding sequence is TGTGCCAGCAGCTTGAGGGACACATACTACGAGCAGTACTTC.

The V and J genes are TRBV28 and TRBJ2-6; no clear D gene. CDR1 is MDHEN, CDR2 SYDVKM, per germline. This CDR3 is 16 amino acids long. The V and J ends lost 2 bases and 0 bases respectively, with 8 bases between them. CDR3 sequence (DNA): TGTGCCAGCAGTTTAGTTCTCGGCTCTGGGGCCAACGTCCTGACTTTC. This encodes CASSLVLGSGANVLTF.